This T cell receptor beta chain came from a study of cytomegalovirus exposure and HLA in healthy donors. Findings and caveats of the study: Accurate prediction of most subjects' HLA-A and HLA-B alleles from TCR beta sequences was reported. Upon later analysis, TCR association rates were observed to vary by HLA locus, being highest for DRB1 and lowest for HLA-C.

About this clone itself: Its antigen is still unknown.

Germline loops: CDR1 SGHNT, CDR2 YYREEE (reference sequence). The length of the CDR3 is 16 residues. Trimming took 2 bases from V and 8 from J; bases not matched to a gene: 10. Researchers ran the PCR with 60 Vbeta and 13 Jbeta primers. Repertoires were generated with immunoSEQ multiplex PCR, while TCRdb's copy carries only in-frame clones and drops some. The repertoire holds some 190,000 clones, with 60% to 80% as singletons. Healthy people donating bone marrow made up the donors. The specimen was PBMCs. The genes are TRBV5-4 and TRBJ2-1; 10 bases line up with TRBD2. This TCR was recovered from a woman younger than 45 in good health and CMV-seropositive. The CDR3 DNA reads as TGTGCCAGCAGCTTCGAGCGGGAGGGCCGAAGGTATGAGCAGTTCTTC. As protein: CASSFEREGRRYEQFF.